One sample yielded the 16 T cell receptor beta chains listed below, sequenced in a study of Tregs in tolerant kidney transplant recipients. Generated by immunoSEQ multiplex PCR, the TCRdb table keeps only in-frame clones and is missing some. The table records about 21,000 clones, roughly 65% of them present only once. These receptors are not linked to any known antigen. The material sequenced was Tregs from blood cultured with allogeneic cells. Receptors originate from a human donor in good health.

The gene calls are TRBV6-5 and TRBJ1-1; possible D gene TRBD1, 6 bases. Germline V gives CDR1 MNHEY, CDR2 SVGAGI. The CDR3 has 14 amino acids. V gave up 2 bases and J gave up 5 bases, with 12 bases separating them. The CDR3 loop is CASSYRRGDTEAFF. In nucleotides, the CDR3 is TGTGCCAGCAGTTACCGGAGGGGGGATACTGAAGCTTTCTTT.

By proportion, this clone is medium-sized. CDR3 residues: CASSLVYSTNYGYTF. Here the CDR3 DNA reads TGTGCCAGCAGCTTAGTCTACAGCACTAACTATGGCTACACCTTC. This chain connects TRBV7-9 to TRBJ1-2; the D is unclear. The V end lost 1 base, the J end lost 0 bases, and 9 bases lay between the germline ends. Germline CDR1 and CDR2: SEHNR and FQNEAQ (reference sequence). This CDR3 is 15 amino acids long.

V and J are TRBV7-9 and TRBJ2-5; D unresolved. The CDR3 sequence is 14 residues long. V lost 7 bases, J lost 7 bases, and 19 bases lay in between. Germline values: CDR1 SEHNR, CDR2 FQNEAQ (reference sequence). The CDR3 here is CASIPPTSAWTQYF. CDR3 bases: TGTGCCAGCATCCCCCCGACTTCGGCGTGGACCCAGTACTTC.

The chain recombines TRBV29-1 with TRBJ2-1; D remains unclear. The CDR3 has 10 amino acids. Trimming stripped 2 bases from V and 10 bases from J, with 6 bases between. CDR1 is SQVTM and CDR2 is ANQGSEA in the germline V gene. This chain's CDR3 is CSVESAEQFF. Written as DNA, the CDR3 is TGCAGCGTTGAAAGCGCAGAGCAGTTCTTC.

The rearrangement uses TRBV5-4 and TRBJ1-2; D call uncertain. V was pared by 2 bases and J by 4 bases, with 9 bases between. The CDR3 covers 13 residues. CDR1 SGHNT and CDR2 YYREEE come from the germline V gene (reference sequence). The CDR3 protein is CASSLTGRYGYTF. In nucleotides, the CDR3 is TGTGCCAGCAGCTTAACCGGGCGCTATGGCTACACCTTC. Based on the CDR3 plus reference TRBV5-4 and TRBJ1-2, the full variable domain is ETGVTQSPTHLIKTRGQQVTLRCSSQSGHNTVSWYQQALGQGPQFIFQYYREEENGRGNFPPRFSGLQFPNYSSELNVNALELDDSALYLCASSLTGRYGYTFGSGTRLTVV.

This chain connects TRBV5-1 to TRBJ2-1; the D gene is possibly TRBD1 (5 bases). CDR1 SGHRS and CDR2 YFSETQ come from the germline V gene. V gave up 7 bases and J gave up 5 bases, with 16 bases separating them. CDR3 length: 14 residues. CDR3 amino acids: CASGLGPTNNEQFF. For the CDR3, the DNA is TGCGCCAGCGGGTTGGGGCCTACTAACAATGAGCAGTTCTTC.

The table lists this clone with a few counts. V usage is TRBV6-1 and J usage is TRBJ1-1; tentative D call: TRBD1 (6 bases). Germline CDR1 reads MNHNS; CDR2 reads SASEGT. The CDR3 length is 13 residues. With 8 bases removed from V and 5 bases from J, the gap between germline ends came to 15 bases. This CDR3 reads CASGREGGTEAFF. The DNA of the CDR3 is TGTGCCAGCGGCCGTGAGGGGGGGACTGAAGCTTTCTTT.

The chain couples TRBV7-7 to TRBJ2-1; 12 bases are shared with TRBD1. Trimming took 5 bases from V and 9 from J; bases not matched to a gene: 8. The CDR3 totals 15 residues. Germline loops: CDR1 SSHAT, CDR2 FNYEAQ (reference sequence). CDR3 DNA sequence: TGTGCCAGCAGCCCCGGGACAGGGGGCTCAGCTGAGCAGTTCTTC. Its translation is CASSPGTGGSAEQFF.

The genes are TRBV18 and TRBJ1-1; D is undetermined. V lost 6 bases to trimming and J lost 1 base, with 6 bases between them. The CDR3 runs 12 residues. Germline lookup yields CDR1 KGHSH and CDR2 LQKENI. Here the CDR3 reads CASSAGNTEAFF. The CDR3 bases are TGTGCCAGCTCTGCAGGGAACACTGAAGCTTTCTTT.

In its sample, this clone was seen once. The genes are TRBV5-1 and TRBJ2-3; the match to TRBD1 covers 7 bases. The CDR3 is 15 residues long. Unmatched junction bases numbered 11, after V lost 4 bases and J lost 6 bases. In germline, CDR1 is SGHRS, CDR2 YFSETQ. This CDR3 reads CASSPGDSPSDTQYF. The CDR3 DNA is TGCGCCAGCAGCCCCGGGGACAGCCCGTCCGATACGCAGTATTTT.

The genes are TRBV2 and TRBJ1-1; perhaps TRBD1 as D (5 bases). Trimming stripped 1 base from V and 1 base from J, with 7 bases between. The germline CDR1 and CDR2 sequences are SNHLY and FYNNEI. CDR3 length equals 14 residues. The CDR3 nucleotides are TGTGCCAGCAGTGAAGGGAGGGGGAACACTGAAGCTTTCTTT. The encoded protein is CASSEGRGNTEAFF. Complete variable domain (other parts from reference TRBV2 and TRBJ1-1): EPEVTQTPSHQVTQMGQEVILRCVPISNHLYFYWYRQILGQKVEFLVSFYNNEISEKSEIFDDQFSVERPDGSNFTLKIRSTKLEDSAMYFCASSEGRGNTEAFFGQGTRLTVV.

The CDR3 here is CASSLAGIESSYEQYF. CDR3 DNA sequence: TGCGCCAGCAGCTTAGCAGGGATTGAAAGCTCCTACGAGCAGTACTTC. The J gene is TRBJ2-7, the V gene TRBV5-1, with D possibly TRBD1 on 5 matching bases. Germline-derived CDR1 and CDR2 are SGHRS and YFSETQ. The V and J ends lost 2 bases and 0 bases respectively, with 15 bases between them. The CDR3 is made up of 16 amino acids.

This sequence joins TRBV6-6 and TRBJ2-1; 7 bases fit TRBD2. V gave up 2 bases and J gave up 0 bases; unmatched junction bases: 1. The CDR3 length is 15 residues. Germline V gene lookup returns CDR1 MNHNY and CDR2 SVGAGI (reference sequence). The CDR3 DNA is TGTGCCAGCAGTTACGGCGGGAGCTCCTACAATGAGCAGTTCTTC. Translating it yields CASSYGGSSYNEQFF.

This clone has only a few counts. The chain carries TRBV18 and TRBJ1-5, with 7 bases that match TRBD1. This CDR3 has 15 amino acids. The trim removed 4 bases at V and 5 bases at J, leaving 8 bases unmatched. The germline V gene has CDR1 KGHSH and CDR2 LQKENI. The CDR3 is CASSLTSGGDQPQHF. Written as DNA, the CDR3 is TGTGCCAGCTCACTTACCTCAGGGGGGGATCAGCCCCAGCATTTT.

CDR3 in amino acids: CASSLSGTRINEQFF. The CDR3 region has the DNA TGTGCCAGCAGCCTATCCGGGACTCGAATCAATGAGCAGTTCTTC. The chain joins TRBV4-2 to TRBJ2-1, with a possible D match to TRBD2 (6 bases). The CDR3 runs to 15 residues. Germline V gene data show CDR1 as LGHNA and CDR2 as YNFKEQ. Trimming left V 4 bases short and J 6 bases short, with 16 bases between.

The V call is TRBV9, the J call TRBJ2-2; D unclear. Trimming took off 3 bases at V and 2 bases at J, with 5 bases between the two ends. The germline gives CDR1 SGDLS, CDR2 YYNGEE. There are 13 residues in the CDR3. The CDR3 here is CASSADNTGELFF. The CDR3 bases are TGTGCCAGCAGCGCGGACAACACCGGGGAGCTGTTTTTT.